Listed here are 20 T cell receptor beta chains from one sample, sequenced in a study of T cell changes during pregnancy in multiple sclerosis. The data were produced by immunoSEQ multiplex PCR, yet TCRdb's version contains in-frame clones alone and is incomplete. The sample holds just over 80,000 clones, nearly 95% seen once. The starting material was peripheral blood, obtained in the second trimester of pregnancy. The receptors were gathered from a female donor with multiple sclerosis, enrolled in a pregnancy study.

This chain links TRBV19 with TRBJ2-7; maybe TRBD2 (5 bases). The CDR3 has 14 amino acids. Germline loops: CDR1 LNHDA, CDR2 SQIVND (reference sequence). V lost 1 base, J lost 5 bases, and 12 bases lay in between. As DNA, the CDR3 is TGTGCCAGTAGTATAGGTCCGGGGAATGACGAGCAGTACTTC. It translates to CASSIGPGNDEQYF.

As DNA, the CDR3 is TGTGCCAGCAGCTTTCGCAGGGGTGCCGGGGAGCTGTTTTTT. Amino acids: CASSFRRGAGELFF. This rearrangement joins TRBV7-9 to TRBJ2-2, with D possibly being TRBD1 (6 bases). Per the germline V gene, CDR1 is SEHNR and CDR2 is FQNEAQ (reference sequence). Trimming removed 3 bases at V and 6 bases at J, with 11 bases between. The CDR3 consists of 14 residues. Filled out from reference TRBV7-9 and TRBJ2-2, the complete variable domain reads DTGVSQNPRHKITKRGQNVTFRCDPISEHNRLYWYRQTLGQGPEFLTYFQNEAQLEKSRLLSDRFSAERPKGSFSTLEIQRTEQGDSAMYLCASSFRRGAGELFFGEGSRLTVL.

The V gene is TRBV4-3, the J gene TRBJ2-2; 8 bases match TRBD2. The CDR3 is made up of 16 amino acids. Germline V gene sequence: CDR1 LGHNA, CDR2 YSLEER. The ends lost 0 bases at V and 8 bases at J; junction bases unmatched: 8. CDR3 DNA: TGCGCCAGCAGCCAAGATGCCGGGAGGGCCTCAGGGGAGCTGTTTTTT. It is translated as CASSQDAGRASGELFF.

The rearrangement uses TRBV5-1 and TRBJ1-1; D gene unclear. Germline V gives CDR1 SGHRS, CDR2 YFSETQ. V lost 2 bases and J lost 1, with 6 bases in between. The CDR3 is made up of 13 amino acids. Here the CDR3 DNA reads TGCGCCAGCAGCTTTGCAGGGAACACTGAAGCTTTCTTT. This translates into CASSFAGNTEAFF.

The rearrangement uses TRBV12-5 and TRBJ2-7; a possible D gene is TRBD2 (7 bases). Germline lookup yields CDR1 LGHNT and CDR2 FRNRAP. V was pared by 5 bases and J by 2 bases, with 13 bases between. CDR3 length: 14 residues. The CDR3 DNA is TGTGCTAGTGGTCTAGGGGGGGTTCCCTACGAGCAGTACTTC. It specifies CASGLGGVPYEQYF.

The J gene is TRBJ1-5, the V gene TRBV5-8; D might be TRBD1 (6 bases). The CDR3 loop spans 14 amino acids. From germline, CDR1 is SGHTS and CDR2 YDEGEE. Between the trimmed V and J ends, which lost 1 base and 5 bases, there was a span of 10 bases. The CDR3 loop reads CASSLTGLDQPQHF. In DNA form, the CDR3 reads TGTGCCAGCAGCTTGACAGGGTTGGATCAGCCCCAGCATTTT.

The chain's CDR3 is CASRSDRGRKNIQYF. In DNA form, the CDR3 reads TGTGCCAGCAGATCGGACAGGGGGAGGAAAAACATTCAGTACTTC. The chain employs TRBV5-4 and TRBJ2-4; 10 bases match TRBD1. The V and J ends lost 5 bases and 4 bases, in that order; junction bases with no gene match: 6. CDR3 length: 15 amino acids. Germline V gene lookup returns CDR1 SGHNT and CDR2 YYREEE (reference sequence).

This rearrangement joins TRBV6-5 to TRBJ2-7, with TRBD2 matching 10 bases. Trimming removed 0 bases from V and 3 bases from J; junction bases left unmatched: 2. Per the germline V gene, CDR1 is MNHEY and CDR2 is SVGAGI. This CDR3 has 15 amino acids. The chain's CDR3 is CASSYSSSGSYEQYF. Here the CDR3 DNA reads TGTGCCAGCAGTTACTCGTCTAGCGGGAGCTACGAGCAGTACTTC.

The CDR3 DNA follows: TGTGCCAGCAGCTTAGCGATGGTCGGGGAAAAACTGTTTTTT. Protein product: CASSLAMVGEKLFF. This rearrangement joins TRBV7-2 to TRBJ1-4; no clear D. Trimming removed 0 bases at V and 8 bases at J, with 10 bases between. There are 14 residues in the CDR3. Germline lookup yields CDR1 SGHTA and CDR2 FQGNSA.

The chain joins TRBV12-5 to TRBJ1-5, with D hard to call. Germline V lookup: CDR1 LGHNT, CDR2 FRNRAP. The V end was cut by 0 bases, the J end by 8 bases, with 5 bases between. This CDR3 spans 12 amino acids. For the CDR3, the DNA is TGTGCTAGTGGTTTGGTAACGGAGCCCCAGCATTTT. Protein sequence: CASGLVTEPQHF.

CDR3 coding DNA: TGTGCCAGCAGCTGGCGGACAGGGGACACTGAAGCTTTCTTT. It translates to CASSWRTGDTEAFF. The chain carries TRBV7-9 and TRBJ1-1, with 9 positions matching TRBD1. V shed 4 bases, J shed 3 bases, and the junction held 3 bases outside the gene matches. CDR1 SEHNR and CDR2 FQNEAQ come from the germline V gene (reference sequence). The CDR3 sequence is 14 residues long.

V usage is TRBV19 and J usage is TRBJ2-2; tentatively, D is TRBD2 (5 bases). CDR1 and CDR2 from the germline V gene are LNHDA and SQIVND (reference sequence). This CDR3 comprises 14 residues. V was clipped by 7 bases and J by 0 bases, with 9 bases between them. Written as DNA, the CDR3 is TGTGCCAGTACCGTGGAGGCGAACACCGGGGAGCTGTTTTTT. Residues: CASTVEANTGELFF.

The chain couples TRBV6-4 to TRBJ2-1; D remains ambiguous. The length of the CDR3 is 13 residues. The V end lost 3 bases, the J end lost 5 bases, and 8 bases lay between the germline ends. Germline V CDR1 and CDR2: MRHNA, SNTAGT. Written as DNA, the CDR3 is TGTGCCAGCAGTGAAAGCGCTCACAATGAGCAGTTCTTC. It yields the protein CASSESAHNEQFF.

The CDR3, as DNA: TGCAGCGCTGAGAGTGGGAACACCGGGGAGCTGTTTTTT. It encodes CSAESGNTGELFF. The chain couples TRBV29-1 to TRBJ2-2; D remains unclear. There are 13 residues in the CDR3. Trimming left V 7 bases short and J 1 base short, with 10 bases between. Looked up from germline, CDR1 is SQVTM and CDR2 is ANQGSEA.

This chain links TRBV5-1 with TRBJ1-2; TRBD1 is a possible D gene (6 bases). CDR3 length equals 15 residues. Between the trimmed V and J ends, which lost 2 bases and 6 bases, there was a span of 17 bases. CDR1 and CDR2 from the germline V gene are SGHRS and YFSETQ. CDR3 residues: CASSFTPGTPDGYTF. Written as DNA, the CDR3 is TGCGCCAGCAGCTTCACGCCCGGGACACCCGATGGCTACACCTTC. Together with reference TRBV5-1 and TRBJ1-2, the CDR3 gives the full variable domain: KAGVTQTPRYLIKTRGQQVTLSCSPISGHRSVSWYQQTPGQGLQFLFEYFSETQRNKGNFPGRFSGRQFSNSRSEMNVSTLELGDSALYLCASSFTPGTPDGYTFGSGTRLTVV.

This chain joins TRBV19 and TRBJ1-5, with D hard to call. CDR3 length: 12 amino acids. Per the germline V gene, CDR1 is LNHDA and CDR2 is SQIVND (reference sequence). V lost 5 bases to trimming and J lost 6 bases, with 8 bases between them. The CDR3 DNA reads as TGTGCCAGTAGTTGGGCAGCTCAGCCCCAGCATTTT. It is translated as CASSWAAQPQHF.

The chain links TRBV28 to TRBJ2-5, with D tentatively TRBD1 (6 bases). CDR1 and CDR2 from the germline V gene are MDHEN and SYDVKM. Trimming took off 5 bases at V and 11 bases at J, with 24 bases between the two ends. The CDR3 sequence is 15 residues long. Here the CDR3 DNA reads TGTGCCAGCAGTGATTATGCCGGGACACCCGATTCGCAGTACTTC. Its protein is CASSDYAGTPDSQYF. Drawing the rest from reference TRBV28 and TRBJ2-5, the complete variable domain is DVKVTQSSRYLVKRTGEKVFLECVQDMDHENMFWYRQDPGLGLRLIYFSYDVKMKEKGDIPEGYSVSREKKERFSLILESASTNQTSMYLCASSDYAGTPDSQYFGPGTRLLVL.

The genes are TRBV25-1 and TRBJ2-1; no reliable D call. The V gene lost 7 bases and the J gene lost 4 bases, with 14 bases spanning the gap. Germline V lookup: CDR1 MGHDK, CDR2 SYGVNS. The CDR3 totals 14 residues. CDR3 sequence reads: CASTSMGNYNEQFF. The CDR3 DNA reads as TGTGCCAGCACCAGCATGGGCAATTACAATGAGCAGTTCTTC. The full variable domain, with the rest looked up from reference TRBV25-1 and TRBJ2-1, is EADIYQTPRYLVIGTGKKITLECSQTMGHDKMYWYQQDPGMELHLIHYSYGVNSTEKGDLSSESTVSRIRTEHFPLTLESARPSHTSQYLCASTSMGNYNEQFFGPGTRLTVL.

This rearrangement joins TRBV29-1 to TRBJ1-5; 8 positions agree with TRBD1. V lost 4 bases and J lost 6; bases outside the gene matches: 8. Germline CDR1 is SQVTM and CDR2 is ANQGSEA. There are 14 residues in the CDR3. CDR3 nucleotide sequence: TGCAGCGTTGGGCAGGGGGCGACTTCTCAGCCCCAGCATTTT. It specifies CSVGQGATSQPQHF.

The chain links TRBV27 to TRBJ2-1, with 9 bases matching TRBD1. V lost 6 bases and J lost 0; bases outside the gene matches: 6. This CDR3 has 16 residues. The germline gives CDR1 MNHEY, CDR2 SMNVEV (reference sequence). CDR3 sequence (DNA): TGTGCCAGCAGAATACAGGGGGCGAGCTCCTACAATGAGCAGTTCTTC. Translated: CASRIQGASSYNEQFF.